This TCR beta chain derives from a study of CD8 T cells in Susac syndrome. In the study overall: Each patient with Susac syndrome, at the time of blood draw, was therapy-naive, on corticosteroids, or on intravenous immunoglobulin alone. General observations from the study: The CD4+ T cell repertoires, which came from Susac syndrome patients, showed no sign of clonal expansion.

Each Susac syndrome patient had definite or probable disease by recently defined criteria. The trim removed 3 bases at V and 0 bases at J, leaving 5 bases unmatched. This CDR3 contains 16 residues. CDR1 LNHNV and CDR2 YYDKDF come from the germline V gene (reference sequence). As concerns this clonotype: The antigen remains undetermined.

Reverse transcription of roughly 0.5 to 1 ug RNA used random hexamers. The authors amplified TCR beta CDR3 across 54 Vbeta and 13 Jbeta using immunoSEQ multiplex PCR. TCRdb itself ran the immunoSEQ multiplex PCR reads through MiXCR, one entry per CDR3 protein. The sample shows around 170,000 distinct CDR3 sequences, roughly 94% of them seen only once. This sequence originates from a human donor with Susac syndrome. The chain recombines TRBV15 with TRBJ2-3, with 8 bases aligning to TRBD2. Specimen: CD4+ T cells from PBMCs. The CDR3 DNA reads TGTGCCACCAGCAGCGGTAGCGGGGTTAGCACAGATACGCAGTATTTT. Translating it yields CATSSGSGVSTDTQYF.